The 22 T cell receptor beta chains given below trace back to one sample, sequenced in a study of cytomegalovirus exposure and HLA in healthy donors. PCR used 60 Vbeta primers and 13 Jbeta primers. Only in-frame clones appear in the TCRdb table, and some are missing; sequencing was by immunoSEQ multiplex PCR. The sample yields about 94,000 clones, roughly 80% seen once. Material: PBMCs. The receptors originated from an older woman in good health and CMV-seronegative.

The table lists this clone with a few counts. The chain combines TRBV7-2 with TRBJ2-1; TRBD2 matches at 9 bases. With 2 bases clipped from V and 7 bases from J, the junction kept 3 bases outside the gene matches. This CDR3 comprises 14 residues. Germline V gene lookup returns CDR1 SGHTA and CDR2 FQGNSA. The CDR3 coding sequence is TGTGCCAGCAGCTTAAGAACTAGCGGGAATGAGCAGTTCTTC. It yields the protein CASSLRTSGNEQFF. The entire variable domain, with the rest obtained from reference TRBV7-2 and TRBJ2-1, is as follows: GAGVSQSPSNKVTEKGKDVELRCDPISGHTALYWYRQSLGQGLEFLIYFQGNSAPDKSGLPSDRFSAERTGGSVSTLTIQRTQQEDSAVYLCASSLRTSGNEQFFGPGTRLTVL.

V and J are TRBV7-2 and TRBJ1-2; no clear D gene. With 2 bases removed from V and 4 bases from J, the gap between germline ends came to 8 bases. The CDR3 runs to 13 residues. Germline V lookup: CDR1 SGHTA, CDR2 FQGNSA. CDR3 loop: CASSLRQVYGYTF. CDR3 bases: TGTGCCAGCAGCTTAAGGCAGGTCTATGGCTACACCTTC.

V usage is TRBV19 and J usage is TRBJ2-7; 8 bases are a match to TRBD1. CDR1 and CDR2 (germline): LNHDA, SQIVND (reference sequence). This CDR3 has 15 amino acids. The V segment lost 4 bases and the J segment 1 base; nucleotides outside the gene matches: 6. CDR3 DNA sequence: TGTGCCAGTAGTAGCGGACAGGGCAAATCCTACGAGCAGTACTTC. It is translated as CASSSGQGKSYEQYF.

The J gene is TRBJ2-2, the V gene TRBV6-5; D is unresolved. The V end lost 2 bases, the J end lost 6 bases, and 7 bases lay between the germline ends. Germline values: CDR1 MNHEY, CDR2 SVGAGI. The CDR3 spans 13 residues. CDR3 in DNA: TGTGCCAGCAGTTACGGCCCCGCCGGGGAGCTGTTTTTT. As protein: CASSYGPAGELFF.

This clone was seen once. CDR3 DNA sequence: TGTGCCAGCAGTGAAGGCGGGAAGACCCAGTACTTC. Translation: CASSEGGKTQYF. This chain links TRBV25-1 with TRBJ2-5, with a tentative D call TRBD2 (6 bases). The CDR3 has 12 amino acids. V was cut by 2 bases and J by 6 bases, with 7 bases left in between. Germline V gene sequence: CDR1 MGHDK, CDR2 SYGVNS.

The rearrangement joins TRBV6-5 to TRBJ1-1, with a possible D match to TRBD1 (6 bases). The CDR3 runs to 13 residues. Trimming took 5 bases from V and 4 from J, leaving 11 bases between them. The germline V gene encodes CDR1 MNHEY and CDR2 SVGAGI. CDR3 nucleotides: TGTGCCAGCAGTACAGGGTCACTCACTGAAGCTTTCTTT. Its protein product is CASSTGSLTEAFF.

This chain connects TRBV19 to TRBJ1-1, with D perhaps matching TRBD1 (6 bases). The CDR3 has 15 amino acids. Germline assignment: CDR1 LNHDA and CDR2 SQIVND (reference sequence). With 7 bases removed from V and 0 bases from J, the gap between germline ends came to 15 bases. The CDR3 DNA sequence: TGTGCCAGTATAAAGGAACAGGGATTGAACACTGAAGCTTTCTTT. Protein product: CASIKEQGLNTEAFF. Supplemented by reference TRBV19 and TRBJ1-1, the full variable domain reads DGGITQSPKYLFRKEGQNVTLSCEQNLNHDAMYWYRQDPGQGLRLIYYSQIVNDFQKGDIAEGYSVSREKKESFPLTVTSAQKNPTAFYLCASIKEQGLNTEAFFGQGTRLTVV.

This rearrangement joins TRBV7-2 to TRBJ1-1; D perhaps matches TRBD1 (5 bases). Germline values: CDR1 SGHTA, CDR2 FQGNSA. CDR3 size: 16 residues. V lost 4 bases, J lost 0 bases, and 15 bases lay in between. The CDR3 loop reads CASSYGHSVLNTEAFF. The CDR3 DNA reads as TGTGCCAGCAGCTACGGACACTCCGTTTTGAACACTGAAGCTTTCTTT.

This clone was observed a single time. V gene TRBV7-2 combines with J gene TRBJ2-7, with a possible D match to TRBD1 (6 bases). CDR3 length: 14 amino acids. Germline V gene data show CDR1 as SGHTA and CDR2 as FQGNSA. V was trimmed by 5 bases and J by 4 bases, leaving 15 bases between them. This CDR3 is CASSLGAGEYEQYF. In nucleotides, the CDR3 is TGTGCCAGCAGCCTGGGGGCAGGGGAGTACGAGCAGTACTTC.

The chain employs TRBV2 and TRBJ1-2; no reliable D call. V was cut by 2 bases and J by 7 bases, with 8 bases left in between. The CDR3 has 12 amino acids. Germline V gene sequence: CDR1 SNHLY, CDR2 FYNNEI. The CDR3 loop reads CASSEPPFGYTF. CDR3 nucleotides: TGTGCCAGCAGTGAACCTCCTTTTGGCTACACCTTC.

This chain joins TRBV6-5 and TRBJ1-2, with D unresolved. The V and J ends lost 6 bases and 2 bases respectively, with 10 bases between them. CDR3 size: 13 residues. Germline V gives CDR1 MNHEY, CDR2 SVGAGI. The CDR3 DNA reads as TGTGCCAGCAGCCTTACAGTGAACTATGGCTACACCTTC. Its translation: CASSLTVNYGYTF.

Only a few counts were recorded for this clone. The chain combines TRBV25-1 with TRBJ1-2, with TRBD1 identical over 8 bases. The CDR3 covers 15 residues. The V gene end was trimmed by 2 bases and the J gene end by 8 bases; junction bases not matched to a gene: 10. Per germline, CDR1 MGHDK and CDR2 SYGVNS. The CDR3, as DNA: TGTGCCAGCAGTGAACAGGGGGCCAAAGTAGACGGCTACACCTTC. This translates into CASSEQGAKVDGYTF.

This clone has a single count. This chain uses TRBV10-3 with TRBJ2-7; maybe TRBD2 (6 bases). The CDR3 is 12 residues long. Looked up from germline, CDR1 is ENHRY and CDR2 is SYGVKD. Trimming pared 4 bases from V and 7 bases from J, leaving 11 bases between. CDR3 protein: CAISGQSGEQYF. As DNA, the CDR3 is TGTGCCATCAGTGGCCAAAGCGGGGAGCAGTACTTC.

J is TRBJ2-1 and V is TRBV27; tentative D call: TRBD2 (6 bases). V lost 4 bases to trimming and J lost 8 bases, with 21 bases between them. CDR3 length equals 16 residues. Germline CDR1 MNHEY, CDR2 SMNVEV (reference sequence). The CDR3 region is CASSSYGGTSGDEQFF. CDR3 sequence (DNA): TGTGCCAGCAGTTCATACGGCGGGACGTCGGGGGATGAGCAGTTCTTC.

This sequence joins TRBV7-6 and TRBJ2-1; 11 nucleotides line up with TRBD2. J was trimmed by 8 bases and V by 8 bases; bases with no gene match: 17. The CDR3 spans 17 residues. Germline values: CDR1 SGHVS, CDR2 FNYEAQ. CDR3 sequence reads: CASATGLAGFAGHEQFF. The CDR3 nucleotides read TGTGCCAGCGCCACTGGACTAGCGGGCTTCGCCGGCCATGAGCAGTTCTTC.

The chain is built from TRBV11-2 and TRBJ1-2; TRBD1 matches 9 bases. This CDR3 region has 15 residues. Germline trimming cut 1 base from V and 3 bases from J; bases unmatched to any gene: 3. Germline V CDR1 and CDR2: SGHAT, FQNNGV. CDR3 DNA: TGTGCCAGCAGCTTAGGGACAGGGGCGGACTATGGCTACACCTTC. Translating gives CASSLGTGADYGYTF.

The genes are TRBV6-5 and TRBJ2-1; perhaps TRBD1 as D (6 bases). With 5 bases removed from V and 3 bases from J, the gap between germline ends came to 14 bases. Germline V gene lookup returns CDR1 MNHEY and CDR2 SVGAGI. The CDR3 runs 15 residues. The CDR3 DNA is TGTGCCAGCAGTAGGGGGACGGATATCTACAATGAGCAGTTCTTC. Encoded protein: CASSRGTDIYNEQFF.

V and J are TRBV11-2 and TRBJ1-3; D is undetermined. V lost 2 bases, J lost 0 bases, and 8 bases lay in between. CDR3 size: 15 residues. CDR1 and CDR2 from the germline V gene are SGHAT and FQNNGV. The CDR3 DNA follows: TGTGCCAGCAGCTTACACTCCTACTCTGGAAACACCATATATTTT. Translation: CASSLHSYSGNTIYF.

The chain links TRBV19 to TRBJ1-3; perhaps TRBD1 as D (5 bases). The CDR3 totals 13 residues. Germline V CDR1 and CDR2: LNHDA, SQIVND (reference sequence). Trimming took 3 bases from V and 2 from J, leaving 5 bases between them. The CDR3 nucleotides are TGTGCCAGTAGTATGACAGCTGGAAACACCATATATTTT. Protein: CASSMTAGNTIYF.

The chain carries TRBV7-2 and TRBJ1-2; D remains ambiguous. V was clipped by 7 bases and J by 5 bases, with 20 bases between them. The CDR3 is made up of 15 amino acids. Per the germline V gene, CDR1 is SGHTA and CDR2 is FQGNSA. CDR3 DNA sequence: TGTGCCAGCATGGTGAGCGCCGCAAGTCTGTATGGCTACACCTTC. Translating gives CASMVSAASLYGYTF.

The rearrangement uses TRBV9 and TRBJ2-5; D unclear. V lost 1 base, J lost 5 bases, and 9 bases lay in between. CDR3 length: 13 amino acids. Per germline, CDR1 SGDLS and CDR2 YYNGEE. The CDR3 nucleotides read TGTGCCAGCAGCGTATACGGGTCCGAGACCCAGTACTTC. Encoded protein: CASSVYGSETQYF.

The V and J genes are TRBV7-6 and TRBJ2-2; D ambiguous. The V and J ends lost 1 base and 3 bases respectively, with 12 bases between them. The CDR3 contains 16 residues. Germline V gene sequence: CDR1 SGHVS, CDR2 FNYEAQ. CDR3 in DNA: TGTGCCAGCAGCTTAGACCAGAAAATCTACACCGGGGAGCTGTTTTTT. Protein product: CASSLDQKIYTGELFF.